This T cell receptor (beta chain) derives from a study of breast tumors, draining lymph nodes, adjacent tissues. Samples came from axillary lymph nodes draining the breast cancer. This clonotype was counted at least ten times. The antigen remains unidentified. V was cut by 3 bases and J by 4 bases, with 25 bases left in between. The CDR3 has 18 residues. Germline V gene sequence: CDR1 SGHDT, CDR2 YYEEEE. General study points: Tumor repertoires ranked between lymph nodes and nontumor tissue in diversity, with V and J gene preferences. Tumor and nontumor repertoires were significantly more similar in luminal-like than in basal-like breast cancer.

TCRdb re-called the multiplex PCR reads through MiXCR, storing one row per CDR3 protein. The sample contains tens of thousands of distinct CDR3 sequences, approximately 30% of which appear only once. This TCR derives from a female donor with breast cancer. Some clones in this sample may be carry-over from other donors' samples. This sequence joins TRBV5-6 and TRBJ2-5; TRBD2 might be the D (5 bases). The source material was axillary lymph node tissue. The chain's CDR3 is CASSSTIGSDPRVETQYF. CDR3 DNA sequence: TGTGCCAGCAGCTCGACGATTGGTTCAGATCCGCGGGTAGAGACCCAGTACTTC.